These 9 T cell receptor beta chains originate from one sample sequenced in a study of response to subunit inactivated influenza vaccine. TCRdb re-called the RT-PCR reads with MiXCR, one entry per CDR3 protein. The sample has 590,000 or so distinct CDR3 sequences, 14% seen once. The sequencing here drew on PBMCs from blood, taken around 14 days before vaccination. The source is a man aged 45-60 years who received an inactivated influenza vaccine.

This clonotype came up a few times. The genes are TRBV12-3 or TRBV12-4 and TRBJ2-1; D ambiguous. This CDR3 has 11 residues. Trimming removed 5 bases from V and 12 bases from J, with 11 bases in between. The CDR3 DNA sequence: TGTGCCAGCAGTAATCCCCTCCGGCAGTTCTTC. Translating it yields CASSNPLRQFF.

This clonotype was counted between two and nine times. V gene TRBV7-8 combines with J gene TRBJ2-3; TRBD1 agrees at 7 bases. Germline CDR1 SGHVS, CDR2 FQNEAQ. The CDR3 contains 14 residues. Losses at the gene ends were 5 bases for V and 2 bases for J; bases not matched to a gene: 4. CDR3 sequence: CASSADRTTDTQYF. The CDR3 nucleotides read TGTGCCAGCAGCGCGGACAGGACCACAGATACGCAGTATTTT.

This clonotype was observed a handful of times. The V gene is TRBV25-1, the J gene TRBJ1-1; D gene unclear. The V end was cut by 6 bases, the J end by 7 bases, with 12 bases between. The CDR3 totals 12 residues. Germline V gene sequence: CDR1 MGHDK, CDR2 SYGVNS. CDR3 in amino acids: CASRNPVREAFF. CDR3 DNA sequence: TGTGCCAGCAGGAACCCGGTTCGTGAAGCTTTCTTT. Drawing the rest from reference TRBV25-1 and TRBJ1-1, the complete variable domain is EADIYQTPRYLVIGTGKKITLECSQTMGHDKMYWYQQDPGMELHLIHYSYGVNSTEKGDLSSESTVSRIRTEHFPLTLESARPSHTSQYLCASRNPVREAFFGQGTRLTVV.

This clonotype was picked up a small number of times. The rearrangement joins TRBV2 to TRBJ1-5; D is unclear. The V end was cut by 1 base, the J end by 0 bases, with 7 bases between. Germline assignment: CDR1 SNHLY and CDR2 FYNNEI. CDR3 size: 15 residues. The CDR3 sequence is CASSEGSHSNQPQHF. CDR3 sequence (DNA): TGTGCCAGCAGTGAAGGGAGCCATAGCAATCAGCCCCAGCATTTT.

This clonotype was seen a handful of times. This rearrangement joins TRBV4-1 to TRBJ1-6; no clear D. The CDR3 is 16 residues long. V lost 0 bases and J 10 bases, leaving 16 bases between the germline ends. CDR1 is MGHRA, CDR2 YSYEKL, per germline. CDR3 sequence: CASSQDEARSGSPLHF. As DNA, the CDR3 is TGCGCCAGCAGCCAAGACGAGGCGAGGTCGGGATCACCCCTCCACTTT.

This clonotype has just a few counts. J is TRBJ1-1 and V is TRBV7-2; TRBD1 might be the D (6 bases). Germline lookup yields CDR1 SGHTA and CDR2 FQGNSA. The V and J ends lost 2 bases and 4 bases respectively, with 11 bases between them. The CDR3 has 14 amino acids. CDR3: CASSLNRASTEAFF. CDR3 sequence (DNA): TGTGCCAGCAGCTTAAACAGGGCTAGCACTGAAGCTTTCTTT.

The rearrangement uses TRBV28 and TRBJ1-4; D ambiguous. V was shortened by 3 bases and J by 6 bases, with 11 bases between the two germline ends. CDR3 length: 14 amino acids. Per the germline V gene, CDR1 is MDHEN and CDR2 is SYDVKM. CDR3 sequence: CASSFRRKDEKLFF. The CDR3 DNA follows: TGTGCCAGCAGTTTCCGCAGGAAAGATGAAAAACTGTTTTTT.

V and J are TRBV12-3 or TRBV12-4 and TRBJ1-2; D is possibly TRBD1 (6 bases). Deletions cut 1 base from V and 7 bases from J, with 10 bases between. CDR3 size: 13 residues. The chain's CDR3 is CASSLESGAGYTF. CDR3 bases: TGTGCCAGCAGTTTAGAGTCAGGGGCTGGCTACACCTTC.

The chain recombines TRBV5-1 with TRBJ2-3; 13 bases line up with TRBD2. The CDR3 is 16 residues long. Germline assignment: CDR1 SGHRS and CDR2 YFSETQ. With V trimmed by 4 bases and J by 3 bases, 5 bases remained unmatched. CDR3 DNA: TGCGCCAGCAGCGTACGACTAGCGGGAGGTACAGATACGCAGTATTTT. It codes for CASSVRLAGGTDTQYF.